Presented here are 8 T cell receptor beta chains from one specimen sequenced in a study of T cell changes during pregnancy in multiple sclerosis. TCRdb's table, derived via immunoSEQ multiplex PCR, lists solely in-frame clones and lacks some. The table lists about 40,000 clones, 92% of them singletons, with 10% to 15% in the top ten. This specimen consisted of CD8+ T cells from peripheral blood mononuclear cells, obtained in the first trimester of pregnancy. The receptor set was obtained from a female donor with multiple sclerosis, enrolled in a pregnancy study.

The chain combines TRBV7-8 with TRBJ2-7; D is perhaps TRBD2 (5 bases). Germline V CDR1 and CDR2: SGHVS, FQNEAQ. The CDR3 contains 11 residues. V gave up 7 bases and J gave up 7 bases, with 11 bases separating them. This CDR3 reads CASTSTGEQYF. The CDR3 nucleotides read TGTGCCAGCACCTCAACGGGGGAGCAGTACTTC. Variable domain in full (rest from reference TRBV7-8 and TRBJ2-7): GAGVSQSPRYKVAKRGQDVALRCDPISGHVSLFWYQQALGQGPEFLTYFQNEAQLDKSGLPSDRFFAERPEGSVSTLKIQRTQQEDSAVYLCASTSTGEQYFGPGTRLTVT.

V is TRBV18 and J is TRBJ1-1; 8 nucleotides match TRBD1. Germline V gene lookup returns CDR1 KGHSH and CDR2 LQKENI. V lost 10 bases to trimming and J lost 1 base; unmatched junction nucleotides: 5. The CDR3 is 13 residues long. CDR3 loop: CATGQGPNTEAFF. The CDR3 DNA follows: TGTGCCACTGGACAGGGACCGAACACTGAAGCTTTCTTT.

The chain combines TRBV7-6 with TRBJ2-3; tentative D call: TRBD2 (5 bases). V lost 1 base, J lost 5 bases, and 10 bases lay in between. The CDR3 sequence is 14 residues long. Germline values: CDR1 SGHVS, CDR2 FNYEAQ. DNA for the CDR3: TGTGCCAGCAGCTTAGGAGCGGATGAAGATACGCAGTATTTT. As protein: CASSLGADEDTQYF.

This CDR3 is CASTHDRGYNEQFF. CDR3 DNA: TGCGCCAGCACCCACGACAGGGGATACAATGAGCAGTTCTTC. The V and J genes are TRBV4-1 and TRBJ2-1; 8 positions agree with TRBD1. Trimming removed 7 bases from V and 4 bases from J; junction bases left unmatched: 6. CDR1 is MGHRA and CDR2 is YSYEKL in the germline V gene. The CDR3 sequence is 14 residues long.

The J gene is TRBJ1-1, the V gene TRBV30; 8 nucleotides line up with TRBD1. Germline V gene lookup returns CDR1 GTSNPN and CDR2 SVGIG (reference sequence). CDR3 length equals 14 residues. The V and J ends lost 1 base and 6 bases, in that order; junction bases with no gene match: 7. This chain's CDR3 is CAWSARGLHPEAFF. CDR3 sequence (DNA): TGTGCCTGGAGTGCCAGGGGGCTTCACCCTGAAGCTTTCTTT. The whole variable domain, filled in from reference TRBV30 and TRBJ1-1, reads SQTIHQWPATLVQPVGSPLSLECTVEGTSNPNLYWYRQAAGRGLQLLFYSVGIGQISSEVPQNLSASRPQDRQFILSSKKLLLSDSGFYLCAWSARGLHPEAFFGQGTRLTVV.

This clone was detected only a few times. This CDR3 is CASSFIYDSNYGYTF. Written as DNA, the CDR3 is TGTGCCAGCAGTTTTATTTACGACAGCAACTATGGCTACACCTTC. The chain combines TRBV27 with TRBJ1-2; D may be TRBD1 (5 bases). Deletions cut 3 bases from V and 2 bases from J, with 13 bases between. This CDR3 is 15 amino acids long. CDR1 and CDR2 (germline): MNHEY, SMNVEV (reference sequence).

The chain combines TRBV6-1 with TRBJ1-1, with D possibly matching TRBD1 (5 bases). From germline, CDR1 is MNHNS and CDR2 SASEGT. V was cut by 3 bases and J by 5 bases, with 7 bases left in between. The CDR3 runs to 12 residues. In DNA, the CDR3 is TGTGCCAGCAGTGAGCAGGGTACTGAAGCTTTCTTT. Protein product: CASSEQGTEAFF.

V gene TRBV7-9 combines with J gene TRBJ1-6; no clear D. V dropped 5 bases and J dropped 14 bases, with 13 bases sitting between them. The germline V gene encodes CDR1 SEHNR and CDR2 FQNEAQ (reference sequence). This CDR3 is built from 12 residues. CDR3 region: CASSPEVPTLHF. The CDR3 nucleotides read TGTGCCAGCAGCCCCGAGGTGCCAACCCTCCACTTT.